The rows below give T cell receptor beta chains drawn from one sample of a study of blood T cell repertoires in COVID-19. TCRdb keeps only in-frame clones here, not all; method: immunoSEQ multiplex PCR. The sample shows some 460,000 clones, roughly 87% of them seen only once. The material sequenced was PBMCs or T cells enriched from blood (not recorded which). Source of these receptors: a young woman who had recovered from COVID-19. Both conserved end residues are part of each CDR3. The D gene is left open where the match is weak. Size values are once, few and many counts, or a class for expanded clones, and some rows have none.

>TRBD1|TRBV5-1|-|TRBJ1-6
TGCGCCAGCAGCTTGACAGGGGGCCAAAATTCACCCCTCCACTTT
CASSLTGGQNSPLHF
>TRBD1|TRBV24-1|-|TRBJ2-1
TGTGCCACCAGTGACTTTCGACAGGGATTCTATGAGCAGTTCTTC
CATSDFRQGFYEQFF
>TRBD1|TRBV5-1|-|TRBJ1-2
TGCGCCAGCAGCCCGGACCGTGGACAGGGGGCTGGGTATGGCTACACCTTC
CASSPDRGQGAGYGYTF
>-|TRBV19|-|TRBJ1-2
TGTGCCAGTAGTCCTGAGGGCCTGGGCTACACCTTC
CASSPEGLGYTF
>TRBD2|TRBV7-2|-|TRBJ2-3
TGTGCCAGCAGCCCCGATCGAGCGGGGGGTCGGTATTTT
CASSPDRAGGRYF
>TRBD2|TRBV5-1|once|TRBJ2-1
TGCGCCAGCAGCCTACTAGCGGGGGGGCACAATGAGCAGTTCTTC
CASSLLAGGHNEQFF
>-|TRBV6-5|once|TRBJ1-1
TGTGCCAGCAATCGGGGCACTGAAGCTTTCTTT
CASNRGTEAFF
>-|TRBV6-5|-|TRBJ1-1
TGTGCCAGCAGTTCCTCGACAGATCGCACTGAAGCTTTCTTT
CASSSSTDRTEAFF
>-|TRBV6-5|-|TRBJ1-2
TGTGCCAGCAGTTGGGGTTCGCGGGGGAACTATGGCTACACCTTC
CASSWGSRGNYGYTF
>TRBD2|TRBV24-1|-|TRBJ2-3
TGTGCCACCAGTGATCCTGGACTAGCTGCAGATACGCAGTATTTT
CATSDPGLAADTQYF
>TRBD1|TRBV6-6|-|TRBJ1-5
TGTGCCAGCAGTTCGACAGGGGTAGACCAGCCCCAGCATTTT
CASSSTGVDQPQHF
>TRBD1|TRBV11-2|-|TRBJ1-1
TGTGCCAGCACCTTACAGGGGACTGAAGCTTTCTTT
CASTLQGTEAFF
>TRBD1|TRBV10-2|-|TRBJ1-5
TGCGCCAGCAGTGAGAGGTCCGACAGGGCGTATAGCAATCAGCCCCAGCATTTT
CASSERSDRAYSNQPQHF
>-|TRBV25-1|-|TRBJ1-4
TGTGCCAGCAGCGGGGAAACGCATGATGAAAAACTGTTTTTT
CASSGETHDEKLFF
>TRBD2|TRBV5-6|-|TRBJ2-3
TGTGCCAGCAGCTTGGGGGCGGGGGGCCTTGATACGCAGTATTTT
CASSLGAGGLDTQYF
>-|TRBV2|-|TRBJ1-4
TGTGCCAGCAGCCCCGCCCGAGCAACTAATGAAAAACTGTTTTTT
CASSPARATNEKLFF
>TRBD1|TRBV30|-|TRBJ2-6
TGTGCCTGGACAAGAGGGCAGGGGGTCCCCTCTGGGGCCAACGTCCTGACTTTC
CAWTRGQGVPSGANVLTF
>-|TRBV5-6|-|TRBJ2-7
TGTGCCAGCAGCTGGGCGGGCGAGCAGTACTTC
CASSWAGEQYF
>-|TRBV11-3|-|TRBJ1-2
TGTGCCAGCAGCTTAGCAGACCCAGGGGCAATAACCTTC
CASSLADPGAITF
>TRBD2|TRBV5-4|-|TRBJ2-5
TGTGCCAGCAGCCACCCCACGGGAGGCCAGTACTTC
CASSHPTGGQYF
>TRBD1|TRBV2|-|TRBJ2-7
TGTGCCAGCAGTGAGGGACAGCCCGTCTACGAGCAGTACTTC
CASSEGQPVYEQYF
>TRBD1|TRBV29-1|-|TRBJ2-7
TGCAGCGCTGGGACAGGGGGGTCCGACGAGCAGTACTTC
CSAGTGGSDEQYF
>TRBD1|TRBV2|-|TRBJ2-1
TGTGCCAGCACCCGGGACAGCTCTATCTCCTACAATGAGCAGTTCTTC
CASTRDSSISYNEQFF
>-|TRBV7-2|-|TRBJ1-4
TGTGCCAGCAGCTTAGGGACAGTTAATGAAAAACTGTTTTTT
CASSLGTVNEKLFF
>TRBD1|TRBV29-1|-|TRBJ1-2
TGCAGCGTCGAACAGACAGGGGGACATGGCTACACCTTC
CSVEQTGGHGYTF
>TRBD2|TRBV4-2|-|TRBJ2-3
TGTGCCAGCAGCCAGAGCGGGGGCCTAGAGGATACGCAGTATTTT
CASSQSGGLEDTQYF
>-|TRBV7-9|-|TRBJ2-6
TGTGCCAGCAGCTCTGACTCCTCTGGGGCCAACGTCCTGACTTTC
CASSSDSSGANVLTF
>TRBD1|TRBV6-5|-|TRBJ1-2
TGTGCCAGCAGTTACTCCCCCGGGACAGGTTATGGCTACACCTTC
CASSYSPGTGYGYTF
>-|TRBV29-1|-|TRBJ1-1
TGCAGCTCTCGGGAGGGAGACACTGAAGCTTTCTTT
CSSREGDTEAFF
>TRBD1|TRBV6-1|-|TRBJ1-2
TGTGCCAGCAGTGAAGGTTACAGGGGTTATGGCTACACCTTC
CASSEGYRGYGYTF
>TRBD1|TRBV28|-|TRBJ1-1
TGTGCCAGCCGACGGACAGGGACGAACACTGAAGCTTTCTTT
CASRRTGTNTEAFF